This passage covers 24 T cell receptor beta chains from one sample sequenced in a study of blood T cell repertoires in COVID-19. Using immunoSEQ multiplex PCR, the repertoire was profiled, and TCRdb retains in-frame clones only, with some absent. The data contain about 200,000 clones, 85% of them singletons. The sequenced material came from PBMCs or T cells enriched from blood (not recorded which). The receptors originated from a man aged 40-49 years who had recovered from COVID-19.

A note on this clone: At one boundary the junction diverges from the germline segment, which might be a read error. J is TRBJ1-3 and V is TRBV12-3 or TRBV12-4; D is perhaps TRBD1 (6 bases). The CDR3 sequence is 10 residues long. CDR3 in amino acids: CASSSGTLNF. The CDR3, as DNA: TGTGCCAGCAGTTCCGGGACACTGAATTTT.

The chain joins TRBV11-1 to TRBJ2-7, with a possible D match to TRBD2 (5 bases). The CDR3 covers 15 residues. Germline values: CDR1 SGHAT, CDR2 FQDESV (reference sequence). Trimming stripped 2 bases from V and 4 bases from J, with 15 bases between. In DNA form, the CDR3 reads TGTGCCAGCAGCTTATTCCGGGCCGGGGTATACGAGCAGTACTTC. Translating gives CASSLFRAGVYEQYF.

This chain joins TRBV10-1 and TRBJ2-7; D gene uncertain. The CDR3 spans 10 residues. The V end was cut by 6 bases, the J end by 11 bases, with 11 bases between. Per germline, CDR1 WNHNN and CDR2 SYGVQD (reference sequence). Here the CDR3 reads CASSELNEYF. DNA of the CDR3: TGCGCCAGCAGCGAACTGAATGAGTACTTC.

The rearrangement uses TRBV5-4 and TRBJ2-1; TRBD1 matches 8 bases. There are 13 residues in the CDR3. J lost 8 bases, V lost 1 base, and 2 bases had no gene match. Germline V gene data show CDR1 as SGHNT and CDR2 as YYREEE (reference sequence). CDR3 nucleotide sequence: TGTGCCAGCAGCTTGAACAGGGGGGATGAGCAGTTCTTC. This codes for CASSLNRGDEQFF.

CDR3 protein: CASSLDAGESYEQYF. CDR3 DNA sequence: TGTGCCAGCAGCTTAGATGCGGGAGAGTCCTACGAGCAGTACTTC. The gene calls are TRBV7-2 and TRBJ2-7; 7 bases fit TRBD2. V was clipped by 1 base and J by 1 base; unmatched bases: 4. The CDR3 extends over 15 amino acids. Germline loops: CDR1 SGHTA, CDR2 FQGNSA.

The V and J genes are TRBV29-1 and TRBJ2-7; 11 bases line up with TRBD2. The CDR3 totals 13 residues. V was clipped by 4 bases and J by 5 bases; unmatched bases: 4. Germline CDR1 is SQVTM and CDR2 is ANQGSEA. CDR3 in DNA: TGCAGCGTTGTAGCTAGCGGGAGGAACGAGCAGTACTTC. The encoded protein is CSVVASGRNEQYF.

This chain uses TRBV24-1 with TRBJ2-3, with TRBD1 identical over 9 bases. Unmatched junction bases numbered 7, after V lost 3 bases and J lost 4 bases. The CDR3 sequence is 16 residues long. Per the germline V gene, CDR1 is KGHDR and CDR2 is SFDVKD. CDR3 loop: CATSDEGQGFSDTQYF. The DNA of the CDR3 is TGTGCCACCAGTGATGAGGGACAGGGATTTTCAGATACGCAGTATTTT.

The CDR3 is CASSIPGTGGEQYF. CDR3 in DNA: TGTGCCAGTAGTATACCCGGGACAGGGGGCGAGCAGTACTTC. The rearrangement links TRBV19 to TRBJ2-7, with 11 positions matching TRBD1. Per germline, CDR1 LNHDA and CDR2 SQIVND (reference sequence). The CDR3 extends over 14 amino acids. J gave up 6 bases and V 2 bases, and 3 bases lay outside the gene matches.

V and J are TRBV7-9 and TRBJ1-2; no reliable D call. This CDR3 has 14 residues. Germline values: CDR1 SEHNR, CDR2 FQNEAQ (reference sequence). Trimming left V 4 bases short and J 8 bases short, with 17 bases between. CDR3 residues: CASSSPGRHGGYTF. The CDR3 coding sequence is TGTGCCAGCAGCTCTCCGGGTAGGCACGGCGGCTACACCTTC. Supplemented by reference TRBV7-9 and TRBJ1-2, the full variable domain reads DTGVSQNPRHKITKRGQNVTFRCDPISEHNRLYWYRQTLGQGPEFLTYFQNEAQLEKSRLLSDRFSAERPKGSFSTLEIQRTEQGDSAMYLCASSSPGRHGGYTFGSGTRLTVV.

This clone showed up just once. The V call is TRBV3-1 (or the pseudogene TRBV3-2), the J call TRBJ2-1, with D uncertain. The length of the CDR3 is 14 residues. The germline V gene has CDR1 LGHDT and CDR2 YNNKEL (reference sequence). V was trimmed by 0 bases and J by 3 bases, leaving 6 bases between them. In nucleotides, the CDR3 is TGTGCCAGCAGCCAAGATCGGTTCTACAATGAGCAGTTCTTC. Its protein product is CASSQDRFYNEQFF.

This chain joins TRBV2 and TRBJ2-1; 11 bases are a match to TRBD2. CDR3 length: 14 residues. Looked up from germline, CDR1 is SNHLY and CDR2 is FYNNEI. With 9 bases clipped from V and 4 bases from J, the junction kept 5 bases outside the gene matches. CDR3: CASGVAGGYNEQFF. CDR3 coding DNA: TGTGCCAGTGGTGTAGCGGGAGGGTACAATGAGCAGTTCTTC.

The chain employs TRBV7-6 and TRBJ2-3; 8 bases match TRBD2. The CDR3 consists of 16 residues. Trimming took 5 bases from V and 1 from J; bases not matched to a gene: 8. Germline V gene data show CDR1 as SGHVS and CDR2 as FNYEAQ. Here the CDR3 DNA reads TGTGCCAGCAGCATTGGGACTAGTGCGGGCACAGATACGCAGTATTTT. This gives the protein CASSIGTSAGTDTQYF.

The CDR3 DNA reads as TGCAGCGTTGAAATTGACGGGAATGAAAAACTGTTTTTT. Amino acids: CSVEIDGNEKLFF. This chain links TRBV29-1 with TRBJ1-4; no firm D call. V gave up 2 bases and J gave up 5 bases, with 9 bases separating them. There are 13 residues in the CDR3. Per germline, CDR1 SQVTM and CDR2 ANQGSEA.

This clone was observed a few times. The chain uses TRBV10-3 and TRBJ2-2, with 7 positions matching TRBD2. Trimming at V came to 0 bases and at J to 1 base, leaving 2 bases not matched to a gene. This CDR3 comprises 16 residues. The germline CDR1 and CDR2 sequences are ENHRY and SYGVKD. The CDR3 spells CAISESASGNTGELFF. CDR3 nucleotide sequence: TGTGCCATCAGTGAGTCGGCTAGCGGGAACACCGGGGAGCTGTTTTTT.

The chain recombines TRBV19 with TRBJ2-2; perhaps TRBD2 as D (5 bases). The CDR3 covers 15 residues. V lost 0 bases, J lost 7 bases, and 12 bases lay in between. Germline CDR1 reads LNHDA; CDR2 reads SQIVND (reference sequence). The CDR3 protein is CASSIESGVGGELFF. The CDR3 DNA sequence: TGTGCCAGTAGTATAGAATCCGGGGTGGGCGGGGAGCTGTTTTTT. Looking up the rest from reference TRBV19 and TRBJ2-2 gives the full variable domain: DGGITQSPKYLFRKEGQNVTLSCEQNLNHDAMYWYRQDPGQGLRLIYYSQIVNDFQKGDIAEGYSVSREKKESFPLTVTSAQKNPTAFYLCASSIESGVGGELFFGEGSRLTVL.

V and J are TRBV10-3 and TRBJ1-5; D may be TRBD1 (6 bases). V was cut by 6 bases and J by 3 bases, with 15 bases left in between. Germline lookup yields CDR1 ENHRY and CDR2 SYGVKD. This CDR3 has 15 residues. CDR3: CAISPQGVDNQPQHF. DNA for the CDR3: TGTGCCATCAGCCCACAGGGAGTTGACAATCAGCCCCAGCATTTT.

The rearrangement links TRBV11-3 to TRBJ1-2; 7 bases agree with TRBD1. The V and J ends lost 7 bases and 5 bases, in that order; junction bases with no gene match: 19. The CDR3 spans 17 residues. From germline, CDR1 is SGHNT and CDR2 YENEEA. CDR3 nucleotides: TGTGCCAGCATCCTACTTAAGGTTAGGGGGCAAAGGTATGGCTACACCTTC. Protein product: CASILLKVRGQRYGYTF.

The chain has TRBV11-2 and TRBJ2-1; tentative D call: TRBD2 (5 bases). The CDR3 runs 13 residues. Per germline, CDR1 SGHAT and CDR2 FQNNGV. V gave up 1 base and J gave up 9 bases, with 10 bases separating them. CDR3 loop: CASSLAGGREQFF. DNA of the CDR3: TGTGCCAGCAGCTTAGCCGGAGGCCGTGAGCAGTTCTTC.

This chain links TRBV5-8 with TRBJ1-1; D not resolved. This CDR3 spans 14 amino acids. The V and J ends lost 2 bases and 4 bases respectively, with 12 bases between them. The V gene's germline CDR1 is SGHTS and CDR2 YDEGEE. CDR3 protein: CASSFRRGATEAFF. The CDR3 coding sequence is TGTGCCAGCAGCTTCCGACGGGGAGCCACTGAAGCTTTCTTT.

This clone was detected only a few times. J is TRBJ2-2 and V is TRBV5-1, with D perhaps TRBD2 (5 bases). CDR3 length equals 13 residues. V was cut by 5 bases and J by 5 bases, with 10 bases left in between. Germline V CDR1 and CDR2: SGHRS, YFSETQ. CDR3 coding DNA: TGCGCCAGCAGTGTCCCGGGGACCGGGGAGCTGTTTTTT. Protein: CASSVPGTGELFF. The full variable domain, in which reference TRBV5-1 and TRBJ2-2 provide the parts outside the CDR3, is KAGVTQTPRYLIKTRGQQVTLSCSPISGHRSVSWYQQTPGQGLQFLFEYFSETQRNKGNFPGRFSGRQFSNSRSEMNVSTLELGDSALYLCASSVPGTGELFFGEGSRLTVL.

The gene calls are TRBV19 and TRBJ1-1, with D tentatively TRBD1 (6 bases). V was cut by 8 bases and J by 1 base, with 20 bases left in between. Looked up from germline, CDR1 is LNHDA and CDR2 is SQIVND (reference sequence). The length of the CDR3 is 16 residues. CDR3 DNA sequence: TGTGCCAGTCACCACAGGGTAATGAGGGGGAACACTGAAGCTTTCTTT. Its translation is CASHHRVMRGNTEAFF.

V usage is TRBV6-2 or TRBV6-3 and J usage is TRBJ2-1, with D possibly TRBD2 on 7 matching bases. The V and J ends lost 4 bases and 9 bases respectively, with 16 bases between them. Germline V CDR1 and CDR2: MNHEY, SVGEGT. The CDR3 sequence is 14 residues long. The CDR3 DNA sequence: TGTGCCAGCAGTTTGGGGGGGCTCAGCGTTGAGCAGTTCTTC. Translated, it gives CASSLGGLSVEQFF.

This chain links TRBV7-2 with TRBJ2-3; no clear D gene. The CDR3 has 12 residues. Germline loops: CDR1 SGHTA, CDR2 FQGNSA. Trimming stripped 7 bases from V and 6 bases from J, with 11 bases between. The chain's CDR3 is CASTRGADTQYF. The CDR3 DNA sequence: TGTGCCAGCACCAGAGGAGCGGATACGCAGTATTTT.

The rearrangement joins TRBV27 to TRBJ1-1; D gene unclear. V was pared by 1 base and J by 4 bases, with 10 bases between. CDR1 is MNHEY, CDR2 SMNVEV, per germline (reference sequence). The CDR3 spans 14 residues. The CDR3 DNA follows: TGTGCCAGCAGTTTATATTCGGGGTTCACTGAAGCTTTCTTT. Amino acid sequence: CASSLYSGFTEAFF.